This entry concerns a single TCR beta chain. The entry originates in a study of control samples from healthy donors and cancer patients. The CDR3 has 18 residues. V was pared by 0 bases and J by 4 bases, with 7 bases of the junction left unmatched. Germline lookup yields CDR1 MNHNS and CDR2 SASEGT. Some clones are missing from TCRdb's copy, which holds only in-frame ones; the method was immunoSEQ multiplex PCR. Here the sample spans 110,000 or so clones, approximately 90% being singletons. The J gene is TRBJ1-3, the V gene TRBV6-1; TRBD1 matches at 12 bases. This TCR came from a human donor in good health. The donor label of this sample is uncertain. The sample was blood. CDR3 in amino acids: CASSEAPGQGAKGNTIYF. CDR3 nucleotide sequence: TGTGCCAGCAGTGAAGCCCCGGGACAGGGGGCGAAAGGAAACACCATATATTTT.